The 28 T cell receptor beta chains given below trace back to one sample, sequenced in a study of technical replicates of blood from four donors. Profiling relied on immunoSEQ multiplex PCR, and the TCRdb table lists in-frame clones only, not all of them. The sample yields around 79,000 clones, around 94% seen once. Sequencing was performed on T cells isolated from PBMCs. Receptors originate from a human donor in good health.

V gene TRBV10-3 combines with J gene TRBJ2-1; a possible D gene is TRBD1 (5 bases). The germline V gene encodes CDR1 ENHRY and CDR2 SYGVKD. The CDR3 is 11 amino acids. Trimming stripped 11 bases from V and 15 bases from J, with 20 bases between. In DNA form, the CDR3 reads TGTGCCTCGAAAGACAGCACAACCCCGTTCTTC. This sequence encodes CASKDSTTPFF.

J is TRBJ2-1 and V is TRBV7-2; 9 bases fit TRBD2. The germline V gene encodes CDR1 SGHTA and CDR2 FQGNSA. The CDR3 is 15 amino acids. With 7 bases clipped from V and 9 bases from J, the junction kept 13 bases outside the gene matches. The CDR3 here is CASTRLVAGASEQFF. CDR3 DNA: TGTGCCAGCACCCGATTAGTAGCGGGAGCCAGTGAGCAGTTCTTC.

The CDR3 DNA reads TGCAGCGTCGCGGGAGGAGAAGACAATGAGCAGTTCTTC. Translated, it gives CSVAGGEDNEQFF. The chain is built from TRBV29-1 and TRBJ2-1; 8 bases are a match to TRBD2. There are 13 residues in the CDR3. Germline loops: CDR1 SQVTM, CDR2 ANQGSEA. Trimming cost V 6 bases and J 5 bases; bases outside gene matches: 6.

With respect to this clone: The same CDR3 arises from other DNA sequences in this sample as well. The rearrangement joins TRBV5-1 to TRBJ2-7; D might be TRBD1 (5 bases). V was trimmed by 0 bases and J by 0 bases, leaving 7 bases between them. The CDR3 is 14 amino acids. Germline loops: CDR1 SGHRS, CDR2 YFSETQ. CDR3 amino acids: CASSLGDSSYEQYF. Here the CDR3 DNA reads TGCGCCAGCAGCTTGGGTGACAGCTCCTACGAGCAGTACTTC.

Here the CDR3 DNA reads TGTGCCAGCAGCGTATACGGGACAGGCCCTTCTGGGGAGCTGTTTTTT. Translation: CASSVYGTGPSGELFF. This chain joins TRBV9 and TRBJ2-2; TRBD1 matches 8 bases. This CDR3 comprises 16 residues. After removal of 1 base from V and 8 bases from J, the junction contained 10 bases not matched to a gene. Germline lookup yields CDR1 SGDLS and CDR2 YYNGEE.

The chain combines TRBV2 with TRBJ1-4; 7 nucleotides line up with TRBD1. V trimming: 8 bases; J trimming: 3 bases; junction bases outside the gene matches: 3. Germline V gives CDR1 SNHLY, CDR2 FYNNEI. The CDR3 spans 13 residues. CDR3 DNA: TGTGCCAGCGCGAGGGGGCCTAATGAAAAACTGTTTTTT. Its translation: CASARGPNEKLFF.

The chain links TRBV6-6 to TRBJ2-1, with 7 bases that match TRBD2. The V gene's germline CDR1 is MNHNY and CDR2 SVGAGI (reference sequence). Losses at the gene ends were 7 bases for V and 7 bases for J; bases not matched to a gene: 7. This CDR3 spans 13 amino acids. This chain's CDR3 is CASTAGLGNEQFF. Here the CDR3 DNA reads TGTGCCAGCACAGCGGGGCTGGGGAATGAGCAGTTCTTC.

The rearrangement links TRBV6-6 to TRBJ2-5; possibly TRBD2 for D (5 bases). V was trimmed by 7 bases and J by 8 bases, leaving 20 bases between them. The CDR3 length is 14 residues. CDR1 and CDR2 (germline): MNHNY, SVGAGI (reference sequence). The CDR3: CASTQVPELVTQYF. As DNA, the CDR3 is TGTGCCAGCACCCAAGTACCCGAACTAGTAACCCAGTACTTC.

The chain combines TRBV19 with TRBJ2-7; 9 bases align to TRBD2. In germline, CDR1 is LNHDA, CDR2 SQIVND (reference sequence). V lost 0 bases to trimming and J lost 4 bases; unmatched junction nucleotides: 1. CDR3 size: 14 residues. CDR3 sequence: CASSIELAGYEQYF. CDR3 DNA sequence: TGTGCCAGTAGTATAGAACTAGCGGGTTACGAGCAGTACTTC.

The CDR3 spells CASSLSLMNEQFF. The CDR3 nucleotides are TGTGCCAGCAGTTTGTCCCTAATGAATGAGCAGTTCTTC. The chain joins TRBV27 to TRBJ2-1, with unresolved D. The V end lost 3 bases, the J end lost 7 bases, and 10 bases lay between the germline ends. This CDR3 is 13 amino acids long. Per the germline V gene, CDR1 is MNHEY and CDR2 is SMNVEV (reference sequence).

The gene calls are TRBV7-3 and TRBJ1-2; a possible D gene is TRBD1 (5 bases). Germline V CDR1 and CDR2: SGHTA, FQGTGA. This CDR3 is built from 13 residues. With 5 bases removed from V and 4 bases from J, the gap between germline ends came to 11 bases. The CDR3 spells CASSPQGSYGYTF. The DNA of the CDR3 is TGTGCCAGCAGCCCCCAGGGTAGCTATGGCTACACCTTC.

Concerning this clone itself: Other DNA sequences within the sample encode an identical CDR3. The chain links TRBV27 to TRBJ2-1; perhaps TRBD2 as D (6 bases). The V end lost 2 bases, the J end lost 9 bases, and 8 bases lay between the germline ends. The germline gives CDR1 MNHEY, CDR2 SMNVEV (reference sequence). The CDR3 consists of 12 residues. The CDR3 loop reads CASSLIGGEQFF. Here the CDR3 DNA reads TGTGCCAGCAGTTTAATCGGGGGTGAGCAGTTCTTC.

CDR3 loop: CSVGGGPVGYEQYF. Here the CDR3 DNA reads TGCAGCGTTGGCGGAGGGCCTGTTGGTTACGAGCAGTACTTC. The V gene is TRBV29-1, the J gene TRBJ2-7; a weak D match, TRBD2 (6 bases). Germline assignment: CDR1 SQVTM and CDR2 ANQGSEA. The CDR3 is made up of 14 amino acids. Trimming pared 4 bases from V and 4 bases from J, leaving 17 bases between.

The rearrangement joins TRBV5-4 to TRBJ1-1, with D maybe TRBD1 (6 bases). CDR3 length equals 14 residues. Germline CDR1 is SGHNT and CDR2 is YYREEE (reference sequence). V was clipped by 3 bases and J by 4 bases, with 13 bases between them. The CDR3 coding sequence is TGTGCCAGCAGCTATAAGACACAGGGCACTGAAGCTTTCTTT. The encoded protein is CASSYKTQGTEAFF.

This sequence joins TRBV5-1 and TRBJ1-1, with 11 bases fitting TRBD1. The V and J ends lost 3 bases and 5 bases, in that order; junction bases with no gene match: 3. The CDR3 length is 14 residues. Germline CDR1 SGHRS, CDR2 YFSETQ. CDR3: CASSWDRGSTEAFF. CDR3 nucleotides: TGCGCCAGCAGCTGGGACAGGGGGAGTACTGAAGCTTTCTTT.

This chain connects TRBV6-1 to TRBJ2-5; no firm D call. The CDR3 has 14 residues. Germline V gene sequence: CDR1 MNHNS, CDR2 SASEGT. V dropped 4 bases and J dropped 5 bases, with 14 bases sitting between them. DNA for the CDR3: TGTGCCAGCAGTGTTGGGCTATTCGATGAGACCCAGTACTTC. Its protein product is CASSVGLFDETQYF.

The rearrangement joins TRBV29-1 to TRBJ1-1; a possible D gene is TRBD1 (6 bases). The CDR3 has 12 residues. The germline CDR1 and CDR2 sequences are SQVTM and ANQGSEA. Trimming removed 5 bases from V and 4 bases from J, with 11 bases in between. The CDR3 DNA sequence: TGCAGCGTTACAGGGCTGGGCACTGAAGCTTTCTTT. Its translation: CSVTGLGTEAFF.

This chain joins TRBV19 and TRBJ1-5, with D perhaps TRBD1 (5 bases). Looked up from germline, CDR1 is LNHDA and CDR2 is SQIVND (reference sequence). The CDR3 consists of 12 residues. CDR3 region: CAAQGGNQPQHF. Here the CDR3 DNA reads TGTGCTGCCCAAGGGGGCAATCAGCCCCAGCATTTT.

J is TRBJ2-7 and V is TRBV4-1, with TRBD1 matching 8 bases. This CDR3 spans 15 amino acids. In germline, CDR1 is MGHRA, CDR2 YSYEKL. V shed 4 bases and J 4 bases; nucleotides not matched to a gene: 9. DNA of the CDR3: TGCGCCAGCAGCCGCCACCGGGACAGGCCATACGAGCAGTACTTC. Protein product: CASSRHRDRPYEQYF.

The chain has TRBV10-1 and TRBJ2-2, with 8 bases matching TRBD2. The CDR3 has 14 amino acids. The V and J ends lost 6 bases and 3 bases, in that order; junction bases with no gene match: 3. Germline assignment: CDR1 WNHNN and CDR2 SYGVQD (reference sequence). The CDR3 region is CASSTSGDTGELFF. CDR3 sequence (DNA): TGCGCCAGCAGCACTAGCGGAGACACCGGGGAGCTGTTTTTT.

The chain recombines TRBV28 with TRBJ2-5, with 9 bases identical to TRBD2. The CDR3 has 15 residues. Per the germline V gene, CDR1 is MDHEN and CDR2 is SYDVKM. Germline trimming cut 7 bases from V and 2 bases from J; bases unmatched to any gene: 8. The CDR3 nucleotides read TGTGCCAGCACCACCAGACTAGCGGTACAAGAGACCCAGTACTTC. Protein sequence: CASTTRLAVQETQYF.

V is TRBV6-5 and J is TRBJ1-2; 8 bases fit TRBD1. The trim removed 7 bases at V and 6 bases at J, leaving 13 bases unmatched. In germline, CDR1 is MNHEY, CDR2 SVGAGI. This CDR3 region has 15 residues. The CDR3: CASTTGGERVHGYTF. The CDR3 nucleotides are TGTGCCAGCACTACAGGGGGTGAAAGGGTTCATGGCTACACCTTC.

The chain recombines TRBV9 with TRBJ2-5, with D perhaps matching TRBD2 (7 bases). Trimming cost V 6 bases and J 4 bases, with 13 bases left between them. In germline, CDR1 is SGDLS, CDR2 YYNGEE. CDR3 size: 13 residues. The CDR3 bases are TGTGCCAGCACCGGAAGGGGGGGAGAGACCCAGTACTTC. This codes for CASTGRGGETQYF.

This rearrangement joins TRBV19 to TRBJ1-4, with 8 bases fitting TRBD1. With V trimmed by 6 bases and J by 6 bases, 6 bases remained unmatched. This CDR3 is built from 14 residues. Germline V gene sequence: CDR1 LNHDA, CDR2 SQIVND (reference sequence). The CDR3 DNA sequence: TGTGCCAGTAGAGACAGGGGTTTGTATGAAAAACTGTTTTTT. It encodes CASRDRGLYEKLFF.

The chain couples TRBV7-2 to TRBJ2-3; 9 nucleotides line up with TRBD2. CDR1 is SGHTA and CDR2 is FQGNSA in the germline V gene. V was pared by 3 bases and J by 7 bases, with 5 bases of the junction left unmatched. The CDR3 contains 14 residues. CDR3 coding DNA: TGTGCCAGCAGCTTTAGCGGGAGTCAGTATACGCAGTATTTT. Translated, it gives CASSFSGSQYTQYF.

The chain couples TRBV5-4 to TRBJ2-5; D perhaps matches TRBD2 (6 bases). V was trimmed by 5 bases and J by 5 bases, leaving 19 bases between them. CDR1 is SGHNT, CDR2 YYREEE, per germline (reference sequence). The length of the CDR3 is 15 residues. CDR3 sequence (DNA): TGTGCCAGCAGGTCAATCGGGGGAGGTTATGAGACCCAGTACTTC. Translated, it gives CASRSIGGGYETQYF.

The chain has TRBV7-9 and TRBJ2-3; 8 nucleotides agree with TRBD2. In germline, CDR1 is SEHNR, CDR2 FQNEAQ (reference sequence). V was clipped by 5 bases and J by 3 bases; unmatched bases: 7. The CDR3 runs 15 residues. In nucleotides, the CDR3 is TGTGCCAGCAGCCAGCGGGGCGGGAGGACAGATACGCAGTATTTT. Translation: CASSQRGGRTDTQYF.

V gene TRBV7-8 combines with J gene TRBJ1-5, with a possible D match to TRBD1 (5 bases). The CDR3 covers 13 residues. Germline V gene lookup returns CDR1 SGHVS and CDR2 FQNEAQ. Trimming took off 3 bases at V and 6 bases at J, with 9 bases between the two ends. The CDR3 region is CASSLSDIQPQHF. Here the CDR3 DNA reads TGTGCCAGCAGCTTGTCGGACATTCAGCCCCAGCATTTT.